This T cell receptor beta chain was recorded in a study of cytomegalovirus exposure and HLA in healthy donors. Findings and limits, study-wide: Rarity held for most TCR sequences, but there were some public TCRs that occurred in many donors.

The length of the CDR3 is 19 residues. The V gene's germline CDR1 is LGHNA and CDR2 YSLEER. V lost 0 bases and J 5 bases, leaving 25 bases between the germline ends. Notes on this clone: Its cognate antigen is unknown.

A multiplex PCR was run with 60 Vbeta primers and 13 Jbeta primers. Repertoires were generated with immunoSEQ multiplex PCR, while TCRdb's copy carries only in-frame clones and drops some. The sample contains 50,000 to 70,000 clones, 83% of which appear only once. The chain uses TRBV4-3 and TRBJ2-5; tentatively, D is TRBD2 (5 bases). This sequence originates from a human donor in good health. Sequencing was performed on PBMCs. The CDR3 DNA reads TGCGCCAGCAGCCAAGATGGTCCTCGCGAGGGAGTGGGTGGGGAGACCCAGTACTTC. Translation gives CASSQDGPREGVGGETQYF.